These T cell receptor beta chains were read from a single sample in a study of cytomegalovirus exposure and HLA in healthy donors. Some clones are missing from TCRdb's copy, which holds only in-frame ones; the method was immunoSEQ multiplex PCR. The top ten clones hold roughly 1.5% of a sample with under 200,000 clones, less than 85% of them seen once. Sequencing input: PBMCs. The receptors stem from a male donor in good health and CMV-seronegative. The CDR3 runs from the conserved cysteine through the conserved F or W. Each record gives: D gene, V gene, J gene, clone size, CDR3 protein, CDR3 DNA. A D gene is named only where the DNA matches it firmly. Rows may omit the clone size; those that give it use once, few, many or a size class.

d_call: .; v_call: TRBV18; j_call: TRBJ1-1; clone_size: .; cdr3_aa: CASSPGGAEAFF; cdr3_nt: TGTGCCAGCTCACCAGGGGGGGCTGAAGCTTTCTTT
d_call: .; v_call: TRBV27; j_call: TRBJ2-2; clone_size: few; cdr3_aa: CASSIAGLGTGELFF; cdr3_nt: TGTGCCAGCAGTATCGCGGGACTGGGAACCGGGGAGCTGTTTTTT
d_call: TRBD2; v_call: TRBV4-2; j_call: TRBJ2-3; clone_size: .; cdr3_aa: CASSHSRRVAGVQDTQYF; cdr3_nt: TGTGCCAGCAGCCACTCCAGGAGGGTAGCGGGGGTGCAAGATACGCAGTATTTT
d_call: .; v_call: TRBV4-1; j_call: TRBJ2-3; clone_size: .; cdr3_aa: CASSQKGDTQYF; cdr3_nt: TGCGCCAGCAGCCAAAAGGGGGATACGCAGTATTTT
d_call: .; v_call: TRBV9; j_call: TRBJ2-7; clone_size: .; cdr3_aa: CASSVRLNYEQYF; cdr3_nt: TGTGCCAGCAGCGTTCGCCTAAACTACGAGCAGTACTTC
d_call: .; v_call: TRBV4-1; j_call: TRBJ1-5; clone_size: few; cdr3_aa: CASSQEVTYSNQPQHF; cdr3_nt: TGCGCCAGCAGCCAAGAAGTCACTTATAGCAATCAGCCCCAGCATTTT
d_call: .; v_call: TRBV19; j_call: TRBJ2-2; clone_size: .; cdr3_aa: CASTISGPFNTGELFF; cdr3_nt: TGTGCCAGTACCATAAGCGGGCCCTTCAACACCGGGGAGCTGTTTTTT
d_call: .; v_call: TRBV19; j_call: TRBJ2-4; clone_size: once; cdr3_aa: CASSILLADIVQYF; cdr3_nt: TGTGCCAGTAGTATCCTCCTTGCGGATATTGTTCAGTACTTC
d_call: TRBD1; v_call: TRBV5-6; j_call: TRBJ2-1; clone_size: .; cdr3_aa: CASSSLTGFNEQFF; cdr3_nt: TGTGCCAGCAGCTCGCTGACAGGGTTCAATGAGCAGTTCTTC
d_call: TRBD2; v_call: TRBV12-5; j_call: TRBJ2-3; clone_size: .; cdr3_aa: CATDRGGKEYTDTQYF; cdr3_nt: TGTGCTACTGACCGGGGGGGCAAGGAGTACACAGATACGCAGTATTTT
d_call: TRBD1; v_call: TRBV28; j_call: TRBJ2-7; clone_size: .; cdr3_aa: CASKKRQGSEQYF; cdr3_nt: TGTGCCAGCAAAAAAAGACAGGGCAGCGAGCAGTACTTC
d_call: .; v_call: TRBV5-1; j_call: TRBJ1-2; clone_size: .; cdr3_aa: CASSLEASGNGYTF; cdr3_nt: TGCGCCAGCAGCTTGGAGGCTTCCGGGAATGGCTACACCTTC
d_call: TRBD2; v_call: TRBV7-2; j_call: TRBJ2-5; clone_size: .; cdr3_aa: CASSLVTSGGQRETQYF; cdr3_nt: TGTGCCAGCAGCTTAGTCACTAGCGGGGGGCAGAGGGAGACCCAGTACTTC
d_call: TRBD1; v_call: TRBV6-6; j_call: TRBJ1-6; clone_size: .; cdr3_aa: CASSDRGLSPLHF; cdr3_nt: TGTGCCAGCAGTGACAGGGGGCTTTCACCCCTCCACTTT
d_call: .; v_call: TRBV6-1; j_call: TRBJ1-1; clone_size: once; cdr3_aa: CASSNYNTEAFF; cdr3_nt: TGTGCCAGCAGCAACTACAACACTGAAGCTTTCTTT
d_call: .; v_call: TRBV5-1; j_call: TRBJ2-1; clone_size: .; cdr3_aa: CASSPIQGRTAYNEQFF; cdr3_nt: TGCGCCAGCAGCCCGATACAGGGCCGCACGGCCTACAATGAGCAGTTCTTC
d_call: TRBD1; v_call: TRBV25-1; j_call: TRBJ2-6; clone_size: few; cdr3_aa: CASSEYYRGLGGANVLTF; cdr3_nt: TGTGCCAGCAGTGAATATTACAGGGGGCTGGGGGGGGCCAACGTCCTGACTTTC
d_call: .; v_call: TRBV7-9; j_call: TRBJ2-7; clone_size: .; cdr3_aa: CASSLLGLGQGIYEQYF; cdr3_nt: TGTGCCAGCAGCTTATTGGGTTTGGGGCAGGGTATCTACGAGCAGTACTTC
d_call: TRBD1; v_call: TRBV30; j_call: TRBJ1-3; clone_size: .; cdr3_aa: CAWSTRTGPSSGNTIYF; cdr3_nt: TGTGCCTGGAGTACAAGGACAGGGCCCAGCTCTGGAAACACCATATATTTT
d_call: .; v_call: TRBV7-9; j_call: TRBJ2-7; clone_size: .; cdr3_aa: CASSSHREGQYF; cdr3_nt: TGTGCCAGCAGCTCCCACAGGGAAGGGCAGTACTTC